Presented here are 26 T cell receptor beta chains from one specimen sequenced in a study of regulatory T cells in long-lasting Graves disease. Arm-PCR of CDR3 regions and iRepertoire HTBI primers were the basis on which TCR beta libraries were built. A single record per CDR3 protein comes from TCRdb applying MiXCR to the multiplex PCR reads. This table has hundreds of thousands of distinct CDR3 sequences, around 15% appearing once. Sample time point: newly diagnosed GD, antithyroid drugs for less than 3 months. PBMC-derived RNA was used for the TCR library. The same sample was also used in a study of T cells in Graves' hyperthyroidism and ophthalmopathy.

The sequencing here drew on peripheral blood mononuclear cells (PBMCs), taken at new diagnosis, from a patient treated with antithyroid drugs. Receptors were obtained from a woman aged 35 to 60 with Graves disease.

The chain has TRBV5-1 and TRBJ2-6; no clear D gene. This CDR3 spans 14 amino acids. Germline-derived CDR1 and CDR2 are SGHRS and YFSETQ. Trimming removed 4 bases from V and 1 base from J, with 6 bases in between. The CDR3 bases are TGCGCCAGCAGCGCCCTTTCTGGGGCCAACGTCCTGACTTTC. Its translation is CASSALSGANVLTF. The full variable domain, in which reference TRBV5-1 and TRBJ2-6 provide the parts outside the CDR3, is KAGVTQTPRYLIKTRGQQVTLSCSPISGHRSVSWYQQTPGQGLQFLFEYFSETQRNKGNFPGRFSGRQFSNSRSEMNVSTLELGDSALYLCASSALSGANVLTFGAGSRLTVL.

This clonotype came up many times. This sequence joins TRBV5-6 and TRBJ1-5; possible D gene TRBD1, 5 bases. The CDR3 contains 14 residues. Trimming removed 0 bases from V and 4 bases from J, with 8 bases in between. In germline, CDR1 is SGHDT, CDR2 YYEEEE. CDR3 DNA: TGTGCCAGCAGCTTGGGGACAATTAATCAGCCCCAGCATTTT. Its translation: CASSLGTINQPQHF.

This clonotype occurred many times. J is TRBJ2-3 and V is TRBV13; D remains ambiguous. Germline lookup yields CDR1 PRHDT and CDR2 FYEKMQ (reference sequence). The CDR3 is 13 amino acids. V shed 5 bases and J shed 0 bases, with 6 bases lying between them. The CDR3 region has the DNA TGTGCCAGCAGCGCCCCAAGCACAGATACGCAGTATTTT. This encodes CASSAPSTDTQYF.

The CDR3 region is CASSQEGGGITEAFF. CDR3 DNA sequence: TGTGCCAGCAGCCAAGAAGGGGGGGGAATCACTGAAGCTTTCTTT. This chain uses TRBV4-2 with TRBJ1-1; D possibly corresponds to TRBD1 (6 bases). The V gene's germline CDR1 is LGHNA and CDR2 YNFKEQ. The CDR3 sequence is 15 residues long. Trimming took 0 bases from V and 4 from J, leaving 12 bases between them.

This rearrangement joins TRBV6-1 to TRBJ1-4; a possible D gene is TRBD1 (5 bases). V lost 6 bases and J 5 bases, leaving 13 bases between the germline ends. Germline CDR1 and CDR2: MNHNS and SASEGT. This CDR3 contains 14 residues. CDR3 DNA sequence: TGTGCCAGCAGCCCTGAGGGGCGCAATGAAAAACTGTTTTTT. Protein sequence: CASSPEGRNEKLFF.

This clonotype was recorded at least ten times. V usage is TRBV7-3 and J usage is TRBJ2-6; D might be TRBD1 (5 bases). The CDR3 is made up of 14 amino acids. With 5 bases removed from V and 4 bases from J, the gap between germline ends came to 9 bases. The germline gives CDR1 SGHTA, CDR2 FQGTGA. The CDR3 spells CASSLRQGANVLTF. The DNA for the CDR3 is TGTGCCAGCAGCCTAAGACAGGGGGCCAACGTCCTGACTTTC.

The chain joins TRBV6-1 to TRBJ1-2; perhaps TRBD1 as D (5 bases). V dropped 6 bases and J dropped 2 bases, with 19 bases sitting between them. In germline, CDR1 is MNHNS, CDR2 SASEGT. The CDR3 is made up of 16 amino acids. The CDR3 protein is CASRLKMAGTNYGYTF. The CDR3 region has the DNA TGTGCCAGCAGACTAAAGATGGCAGGGACCAACTATGGCTACACCTTC.

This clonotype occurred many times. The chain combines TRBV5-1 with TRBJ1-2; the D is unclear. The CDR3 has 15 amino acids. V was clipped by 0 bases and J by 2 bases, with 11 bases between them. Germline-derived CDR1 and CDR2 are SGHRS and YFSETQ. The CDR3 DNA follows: TGCGCCAGCAGCTTGGCCCCGGGTGGAAACTATGGCTACACCTTC. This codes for CASSLAPGGNYGYTF.

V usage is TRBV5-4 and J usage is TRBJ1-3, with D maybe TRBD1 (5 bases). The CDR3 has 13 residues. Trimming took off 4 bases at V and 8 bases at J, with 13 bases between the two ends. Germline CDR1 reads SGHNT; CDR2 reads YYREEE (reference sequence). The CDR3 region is CASSRREGYTIYF. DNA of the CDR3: TGTGCCAGCAGCCGCCGAGAGGGGTACACCATATATTTT.

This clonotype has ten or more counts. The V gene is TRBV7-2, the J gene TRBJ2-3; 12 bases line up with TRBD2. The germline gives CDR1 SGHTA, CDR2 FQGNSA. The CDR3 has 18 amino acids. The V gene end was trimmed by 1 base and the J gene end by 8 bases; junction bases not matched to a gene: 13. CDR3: CASSLGGALAGGPGTQYF. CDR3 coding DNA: TGTGCCAGCAGCTTAGGTGGGGCGCTAGCGGGGGGGCCAGGTACGCAGTATTTT.

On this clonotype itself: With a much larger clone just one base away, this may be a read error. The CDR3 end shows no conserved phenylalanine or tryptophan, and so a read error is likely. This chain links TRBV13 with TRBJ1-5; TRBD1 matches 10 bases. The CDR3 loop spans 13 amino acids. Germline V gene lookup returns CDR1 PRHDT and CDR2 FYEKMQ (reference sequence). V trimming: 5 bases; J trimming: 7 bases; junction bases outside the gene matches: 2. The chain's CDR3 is CASSPGQGQPQHV. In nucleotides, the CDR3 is TGTGCCAGCAGCCCGGGACAGGGGCAGCCCCAGCATGTT.

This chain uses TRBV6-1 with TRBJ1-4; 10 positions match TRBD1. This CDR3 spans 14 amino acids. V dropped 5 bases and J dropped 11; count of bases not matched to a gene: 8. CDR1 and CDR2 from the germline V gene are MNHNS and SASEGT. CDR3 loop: CASSHRDRGSKLFF. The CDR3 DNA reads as TGTGCCAGCAGTCATCGGGACAGGGGTTCGAAACTGTTTTTT.

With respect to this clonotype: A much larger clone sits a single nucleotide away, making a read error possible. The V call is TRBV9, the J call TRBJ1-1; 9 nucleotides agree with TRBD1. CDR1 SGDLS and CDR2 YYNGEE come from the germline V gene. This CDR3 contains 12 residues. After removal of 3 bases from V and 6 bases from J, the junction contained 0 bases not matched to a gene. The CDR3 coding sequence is TGTGCCAGCAGCGGACAGGGGGCTGAAGCTTTCTTT. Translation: CASSGQGAEAFF.

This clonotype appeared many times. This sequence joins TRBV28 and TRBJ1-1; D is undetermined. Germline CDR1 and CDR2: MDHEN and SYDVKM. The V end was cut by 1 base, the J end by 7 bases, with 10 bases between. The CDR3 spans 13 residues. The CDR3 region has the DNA TGTGCCAGCAGTTTATCCGGGGAGGATGAAGCTTTCTTT. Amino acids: CASSLSGEDEAFF.

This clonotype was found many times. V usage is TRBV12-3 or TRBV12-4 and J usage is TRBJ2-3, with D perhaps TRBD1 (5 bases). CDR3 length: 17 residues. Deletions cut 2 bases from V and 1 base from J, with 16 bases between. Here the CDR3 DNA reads TGTGCCAGCAGTTTACTTTCAGGGTGGGATGGCACAGATACGCAGTATTTT. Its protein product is CASSLLSGWDGTDTQYF.

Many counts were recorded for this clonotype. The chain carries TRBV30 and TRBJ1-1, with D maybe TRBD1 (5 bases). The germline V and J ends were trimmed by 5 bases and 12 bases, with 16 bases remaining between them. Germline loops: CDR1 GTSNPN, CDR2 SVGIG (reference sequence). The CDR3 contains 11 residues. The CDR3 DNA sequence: TGTGCCTGGGGTGGTCCGAGACAGACTTTCTTT. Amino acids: CAWGGPRQTFF.

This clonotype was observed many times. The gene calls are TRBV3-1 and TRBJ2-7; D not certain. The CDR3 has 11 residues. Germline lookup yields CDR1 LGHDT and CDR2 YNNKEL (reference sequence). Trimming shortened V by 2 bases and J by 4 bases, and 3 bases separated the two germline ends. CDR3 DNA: TGTGCCAGCAGCCAAATGTACGAGCAGTACTTC. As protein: CASSQMYEQYF.

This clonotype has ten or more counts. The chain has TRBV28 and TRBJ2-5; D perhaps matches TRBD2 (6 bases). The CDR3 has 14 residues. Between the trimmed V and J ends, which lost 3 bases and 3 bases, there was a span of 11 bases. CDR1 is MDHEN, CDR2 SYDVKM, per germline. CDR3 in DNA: TGTGCCAGCAGTTTTGGGACTTCAAAAGAGACCCAGTACTTC. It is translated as CASSFGTSKETQYF.

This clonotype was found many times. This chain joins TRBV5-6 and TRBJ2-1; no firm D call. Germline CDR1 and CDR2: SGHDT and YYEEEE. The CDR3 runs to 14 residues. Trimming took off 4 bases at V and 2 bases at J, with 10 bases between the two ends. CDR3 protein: CASSANTPYNEQFF. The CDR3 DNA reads TGTGCCAGCAGCGCCAACACTCCCTACAATGAGCAGTTCTTC.

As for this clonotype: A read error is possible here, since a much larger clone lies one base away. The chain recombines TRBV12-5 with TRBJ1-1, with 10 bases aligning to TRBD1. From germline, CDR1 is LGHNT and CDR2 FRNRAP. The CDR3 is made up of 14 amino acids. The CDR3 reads CASGGQGDGTEALF. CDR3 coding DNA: TGTGCTAGTGGTGGACAGGGGGATGGGACTGAAGCTCTCTTT.

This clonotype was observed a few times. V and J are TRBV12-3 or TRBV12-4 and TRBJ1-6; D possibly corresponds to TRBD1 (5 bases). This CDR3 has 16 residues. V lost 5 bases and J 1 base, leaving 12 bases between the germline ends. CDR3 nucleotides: TGTGCCAGCAGTGCAGGGATAAGTTCCTATAATTCACCCCTCCACTTT. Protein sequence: CASSAGISSYNSPLHF.

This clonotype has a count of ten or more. CDR3 residues: CASSPRPGQPYGYTF. The CDR3 bases are TGTGCCAGCAGCCCCCGACCGGGACAACCGTATGGCTACACCTTC. The genes are TRBV11-2 and TRBJ1-2, with D perhaps matching TRBD1 (6 bases). This CDR3 spans 15 amino acids. The V end was cut by 5 bases, the J end by 5 bases, with 18 bases between. Looked up from germline, CDR1 is SGHAT and CDR2 is FQNNGV. The full variable domain, in which reference TRBV11-2 and TRBJ1-2 provide the parts outside the CDR3, is EAGVAQSPRYKIIEKRQSVAFWCNPISGHATLYWYQQILGQGPKLLIQFQNNGVVDDSQLPKDRFSAERLKGVDSTLKIQPAKLEDSAVYLCASSPRPGQPYGYTFGSGTRLTVV.

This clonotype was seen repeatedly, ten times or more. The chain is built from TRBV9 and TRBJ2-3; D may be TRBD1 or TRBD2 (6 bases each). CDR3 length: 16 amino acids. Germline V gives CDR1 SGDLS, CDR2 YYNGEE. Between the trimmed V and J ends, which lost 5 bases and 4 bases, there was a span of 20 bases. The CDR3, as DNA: TGTGCCAGCAGTGACAAGGAGGGGGGTTCGCCAGATACGCAGTATTTT. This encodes CASSDKEGGSPDTQYF.

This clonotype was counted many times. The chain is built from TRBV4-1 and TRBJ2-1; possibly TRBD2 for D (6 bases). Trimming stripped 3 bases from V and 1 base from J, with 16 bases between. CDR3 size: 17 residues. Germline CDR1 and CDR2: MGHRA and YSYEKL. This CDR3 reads CASSQEGGVGSYNEQFF. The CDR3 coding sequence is TGCGCCAGCAGCCAGGAAGGAGGGGTTGGGTCCTACAATGAGCAGTTCTTC.

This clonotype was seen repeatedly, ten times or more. CDR3 amino acids: CASTQTLLYGYTF. DNA for the CDR3: TGTGCCAGCACCCAGACCCTTCTCTATGGCTACACCTTC. V gene TRBV28 combines with J gene TRBJ1-2; no firm D call. Germline CDR1 and CDR2: MDHEN and SYDVKM. Deletions cut 7 bases from V and 4 bases from J, with 13 bases between. The CDR3 consists of 13 residues.

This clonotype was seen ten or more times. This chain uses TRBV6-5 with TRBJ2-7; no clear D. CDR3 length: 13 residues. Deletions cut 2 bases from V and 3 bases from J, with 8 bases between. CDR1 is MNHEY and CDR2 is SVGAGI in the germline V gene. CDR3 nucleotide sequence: TGTGCCAGCAGTTACCTAAAAGACTACGAGCAGTACTTC. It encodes CASSYLKDYEQYF.